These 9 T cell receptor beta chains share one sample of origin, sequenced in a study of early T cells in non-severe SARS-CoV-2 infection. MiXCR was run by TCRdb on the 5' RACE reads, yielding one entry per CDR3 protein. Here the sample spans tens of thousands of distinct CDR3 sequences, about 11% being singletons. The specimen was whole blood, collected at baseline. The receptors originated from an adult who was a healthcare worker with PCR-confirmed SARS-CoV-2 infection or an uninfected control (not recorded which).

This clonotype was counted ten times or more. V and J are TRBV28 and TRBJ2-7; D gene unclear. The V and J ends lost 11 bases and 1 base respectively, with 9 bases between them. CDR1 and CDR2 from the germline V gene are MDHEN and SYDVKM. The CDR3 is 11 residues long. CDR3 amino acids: CASQDSYEQYF. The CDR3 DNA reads TGTGCCTCCCAGGATTCCTACGAGCAGTACTTC. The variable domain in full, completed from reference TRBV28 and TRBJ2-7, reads DVKVTQSSRYLVKRTGEKVFLECVQDMDHENMFWYRQDPGLGLRLIYFSYDVKMKEKGDIPEGYSVSREKKERFSLILESASTNQTSMYLCASQDSYEQYFGPGTRLTVT.

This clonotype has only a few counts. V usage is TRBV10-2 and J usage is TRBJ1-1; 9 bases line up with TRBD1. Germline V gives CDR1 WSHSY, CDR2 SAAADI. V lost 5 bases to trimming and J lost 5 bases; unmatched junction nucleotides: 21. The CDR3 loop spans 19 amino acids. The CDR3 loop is CASSPLPGQGFGLSTEAFF. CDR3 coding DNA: TGCGCCAGCAGTCCTCTCCCGGGACAGGGTTTTGGTTTATCGACTGAAGCTTTCTTT.

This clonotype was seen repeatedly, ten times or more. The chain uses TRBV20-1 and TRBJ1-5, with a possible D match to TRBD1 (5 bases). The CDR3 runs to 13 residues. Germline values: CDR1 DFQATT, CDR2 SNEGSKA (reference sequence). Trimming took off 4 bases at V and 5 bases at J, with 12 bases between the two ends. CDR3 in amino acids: CSATGQGHQPQHF. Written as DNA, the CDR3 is TGCAGTGCTACGGGGCAAGGGCATCAGCCCCAGCATTTT.

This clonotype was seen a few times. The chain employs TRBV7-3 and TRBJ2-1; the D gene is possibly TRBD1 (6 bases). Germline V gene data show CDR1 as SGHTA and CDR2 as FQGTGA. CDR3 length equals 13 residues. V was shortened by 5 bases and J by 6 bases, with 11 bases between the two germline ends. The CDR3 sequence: CASSPGQSNEQFF. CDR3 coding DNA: TGTGCCAGCAGCCCCGGACAGTCCAATGAGCAGTTCTTC.

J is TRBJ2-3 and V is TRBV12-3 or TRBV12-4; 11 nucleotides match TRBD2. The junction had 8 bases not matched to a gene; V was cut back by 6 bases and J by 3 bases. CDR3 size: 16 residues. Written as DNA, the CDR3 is TGTGCCAGCAGGCGTACTAGCGGGGGCCCAACAGATACGCAGTATTTT. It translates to CASRRTSGGPTDTQYF.

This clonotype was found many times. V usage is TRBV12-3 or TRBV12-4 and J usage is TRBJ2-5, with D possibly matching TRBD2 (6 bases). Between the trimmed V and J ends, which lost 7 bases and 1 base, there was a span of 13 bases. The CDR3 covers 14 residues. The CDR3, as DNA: TGTGCCAGCACCCTGACGGGGGTCCAAGAGACCCAGTACTTC. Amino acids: CASTLTGVQETQYF.

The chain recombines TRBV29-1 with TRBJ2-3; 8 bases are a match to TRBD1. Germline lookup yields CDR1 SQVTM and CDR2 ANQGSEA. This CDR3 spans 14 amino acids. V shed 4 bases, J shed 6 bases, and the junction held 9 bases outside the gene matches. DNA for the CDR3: TGCAGCGTTGCTACCCTAGGGACAGGCGATACGCAGTATTTT. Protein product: CSVATLGTGDTQYF.

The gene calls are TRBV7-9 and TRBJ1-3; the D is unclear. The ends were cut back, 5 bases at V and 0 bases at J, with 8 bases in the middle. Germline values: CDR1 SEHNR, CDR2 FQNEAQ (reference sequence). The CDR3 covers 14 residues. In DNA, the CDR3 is TGTGCCAGCAGCCAGGATCGCTCTGGAAACACCATATATTTT. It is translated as CASSQDRSGNTIYF. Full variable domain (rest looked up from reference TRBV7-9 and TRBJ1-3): DTGVSQNPRHKITKRGQNVTFRCDPISEHNRLYWYRQTLGQGPEFLTYFQNEAQLEKSRLLSDRFSAERPKGSFSTLEIQRTEQGDSAMYLCASSQDRSGNTIYFGEGSWLTVV.

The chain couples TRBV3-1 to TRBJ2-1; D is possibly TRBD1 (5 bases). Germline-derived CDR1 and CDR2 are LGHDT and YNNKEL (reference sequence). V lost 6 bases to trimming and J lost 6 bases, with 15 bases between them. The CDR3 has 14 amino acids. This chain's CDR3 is CASSWLGETNEQFF. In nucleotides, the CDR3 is TGTGCCAGCAGTTGGCTAGGGGAAACCAATGAGCAGTTCTTC.